The sequence of this T cell receptor (beta chain) was determined in a study of cytomegalovirus exposure and HLA in healthy donors. Use of 60 Vbeta and 13 Jbeta primers characterized the PCR. The method was immunoSEQ multiplex PCR; TCRdb's version includes in-frame clones alone and lacks a portion of them. Of some 100,000 clones listed, around 73% are singletons. The junction had 7 bases not matched to a gene; V was cut back by 8 bases and J by 5 bases. This CDR3 contains 13 residues. Germline lookup yields CDR1 MNHNS and CDR2 SASEGT. The gene calls are TRBV6-1 and TRBJ1-1; 8 bases map to TRBD1. The TCR originated in a man aged 35 to 55 in good health and CMV-seronegative. Sequenced: PBMCs. The CDR3 nucleotides are TGTGCCAGCCGCGGGAGACAGGGGACTGAAGCTTTCTTT. Translated, it gives CASRGRQGTEAFF.